The clone carrying this T cell receptor (beta chain) came up a few times. Its antigen is as yet unknown. V lost 0 bases and J lost 1, with 8 bases in between. This CDR3 is 15 amino acids long. CDR1 and CDR2 from the germline V gene are KGHSH and LQKENI. This sample was taken from a study of regulatory T cells in long-lasting Graves disease. Across the study: Antithyroid drug exposure in newly diagnosed Graves' patients had lasted under 3 months. Findings and caveats of the study: Examination was confined to peripheral blood, excluding thyroid tissue.

According to the study, TCR beta libraries were built with iRepertoire HTBI primers and CDR3-region Arm-PCR. Original methodology: The samples included 60 to 65 TRBV and more than 12 TRBJ segments. MiXCR, run by TCRdb on the multiplex PCR reads, gives a single entry per CDR3 protein. The V and J calls and clone size come from TCRdb's table, not from the authors' own analysis. The sample carries 560,000 or so distinct CDR3 sequences, 15% to 20% recorded once. The time point is: newly diagnosed GD, antithyroid drugs for less than 3 months. The TCR library used RNA extracted from PBMCs. The same sample was also studied in work on T cells in Graves' hyperthyroidism and ophthalmopathy. That work contributes: Exclusion followed for patients with uncontrolled infection, other autoimmune disease, pregnancy or lactation.

The chain recombines TRBV18 with TRBJ2-3; D could derive from TRBD1 or TRBD2 (5 bases each). The TCR was taken from a man aged 18-30 years with Graves disease. The source material was peripheral blood mononuclear cells (PBMCs), sampled at new diagnosis, from a patient treated with antithyroid drugs. CDR3 amino acids: CASSPPMGGTDTQYF. The CDR3 DNA follows: TGTGCCAGCTCACCACCGATGGGGGGCACAGATACGCAGTATTTT.